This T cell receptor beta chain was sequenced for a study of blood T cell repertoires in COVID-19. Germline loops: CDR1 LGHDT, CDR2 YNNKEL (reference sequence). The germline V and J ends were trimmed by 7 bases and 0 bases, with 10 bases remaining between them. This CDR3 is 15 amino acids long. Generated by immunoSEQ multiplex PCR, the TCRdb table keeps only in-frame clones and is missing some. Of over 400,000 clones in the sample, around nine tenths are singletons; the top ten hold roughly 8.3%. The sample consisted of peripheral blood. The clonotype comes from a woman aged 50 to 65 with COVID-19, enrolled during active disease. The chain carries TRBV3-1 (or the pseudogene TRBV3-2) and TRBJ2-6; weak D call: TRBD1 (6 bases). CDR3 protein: CASKEGVSGANVLTF. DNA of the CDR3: TGTGCCAGCAAAGAGGGGGTCTCTGGGGCCAACGTCCTGACTTTC.